This T cell receptor beta chain was obtained from a study of CD8 T cells in Susac syndrome. Sequencing of TCR beta drew on CD8+ and CD4+ T cells from blood. The multiple sclerosis controls were treatment-naive patients, and their relapsing-remitting disease was stable or active. The CD8+ and CD4+ T cells were isolated magnetically using a negative isolation approach, whereas the TEMRA cells were enriched by FACS. V was pared by 0 bases and J by 2 bases, with 7 bases of the junction left unmatched. In germline, CDR1 is LNHNV, CDR2 YYDKDF (reference sequence). The CDR3 is 16 residues long. An input of about 0.5 to 1 ug of RNA was subjected to reverse transcription using random hexamers. Across 54 Vbeta and 13 Jbeta, immunoSEQ multiplex PCR amplified TCR beta CDR3. TCRdb independently ran MiXCR on the immunoSEQ multiplex PCR reads; one entry per CDR3 protein. Here the sample spans under 200,000 distinct CDR3 sequences, about 95% being singletons.

Source material: CD8+ T cells from PBMCs. This receptor was identified in a human donor with multiple sclerosis. V gene TRBV15 combines with J gene TRBJ2-7; 7 nucleotides match TRBD1. This chain's CDR3 is CATSRDLGTAPYEQYF. As DNA, the CDR3 is TGTGCCACCAGCAGAGATTTAGGGACAGCACCCTACGAGCAGTACTTC.